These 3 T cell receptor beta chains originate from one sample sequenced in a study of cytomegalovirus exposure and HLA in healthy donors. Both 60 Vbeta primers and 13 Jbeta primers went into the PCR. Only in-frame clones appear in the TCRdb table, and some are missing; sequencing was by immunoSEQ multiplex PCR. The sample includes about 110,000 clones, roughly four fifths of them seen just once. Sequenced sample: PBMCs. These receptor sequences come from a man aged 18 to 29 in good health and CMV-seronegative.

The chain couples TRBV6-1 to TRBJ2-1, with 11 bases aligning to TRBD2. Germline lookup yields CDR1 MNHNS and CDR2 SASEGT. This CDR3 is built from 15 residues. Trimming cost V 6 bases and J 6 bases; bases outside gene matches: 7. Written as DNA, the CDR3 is TGTGCCAGCAGCAAAACTAGCGGGGGCCGCAATGAGCAGTTCTTC. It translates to CASSKTSGGRNEQFF.

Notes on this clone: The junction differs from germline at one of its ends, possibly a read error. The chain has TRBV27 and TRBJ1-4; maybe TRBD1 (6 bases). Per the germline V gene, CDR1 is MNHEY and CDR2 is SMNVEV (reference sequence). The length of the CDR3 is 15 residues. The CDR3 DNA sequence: TGTGCCAGCAGCGGGGGGCGGGGCTCGGGTGAAAAACCGTTTTTT. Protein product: CASSGGRGSGEKPFF.

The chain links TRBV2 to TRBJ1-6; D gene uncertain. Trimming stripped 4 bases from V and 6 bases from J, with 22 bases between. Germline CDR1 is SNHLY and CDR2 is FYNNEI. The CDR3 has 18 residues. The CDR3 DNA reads TGTGCCAGCAGTGGGGCGAGAGACAATCCAAGTTTTAATTCACCCCTCCACTTT. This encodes CASSGARDNPSFNSPLHF.